The clone carrying this T cell receptor (beta chain) was recorded many times. Its cognate antigen is unknown. Through a sample-barcoded 5' primer and a J-beta primer mix, a second PCR was run for 7 to 11 cycles. TCRdb itself ran the 5' RACE reads through MiXCR, one entry per CDR3 protein. Among around 900,000 distinct CDR3 sequences listed, less than 35% were seen once. This entry belongs to a study of blood T cells in healthy people across ages. Study results and caveats: The long-lived group displayed more naive CD4+ cells, plus higher diversity, than the aged donors did.

Trimming at V came to 2 bases and at J to 4 bases, leaving 3 bases not matched to a gene. Per the germline V gene, CDR1 is MDHEN and CDR2 is SYDVKM. This CDR3 has 15 amino acids. The sample comprised blood. The chain joins TRBV28 to TRBJ1-2, with 11 nucleotides matching TRBD1. The clonotype comes from a woman older than 75 in good health. CDR3 coding DNA: TGTGCCAGCAGTTTAGGACAGGGGGCTACCTATGGCTACACCTTC. Protein product: CASSLGQGATYGYTF.